The clone carrying this T cell receptor (beta chain) occurred once. Described time point: peripheral blood 6 weeks after treatment start. The germline gives CDR1 MNHNY, CDR2 SVGAGI (reference sequence). The CDR3 runs 14 residues. With 7 bases clipped from V and 6 bases from J, the junction kept 9 bases outside the gene matches. The repertoire was sequenced with immunoSEQ multiplex PCR; TCRdb's copy has only in-frame clones and lacks some. The sample lists approximately 120,000 clones, around 86% occurring once. The source of the sample is a study of PD-L1 blockade in urothelial cancer. The sample in question was PBMCs, obtained around atezolizumab (anti-PD-L1) treatment. This rearrangement joins TRBV6-6 to TRBJ1-5, with TRBD1 matching over 7 bases. This TCR was recovered from a man aged 45 to 65 with urothelial cancer. The DNA for the CDR3 is TGTGCCAGCACCCGATGGACAGGTCCTCAGCCCCAGCATTTT. Translating it yields CASTRWTGPQPQHF.